This record looks at one T cell receptor beta chain sequence and its context. Only in-frame clones appear in the TCRdb table, and some are missing; sequencing was by immunoSEQ multiplex PCR. The table has about 1.9 million clones, 93% seen once. This entry belongs to a study of shared clonotypes between healthy human individuals. The naive CD8 subset, CD45RO-negative cells positively selected for CCR7, excluded terminally differentiated effector memory CD45RA+ cells. Adults of Caucasian background living in Nashville, Tennessee made up all donors. The clonotype comes from a man in his late teens or twenties in good health. Some clones in this sample may be carry-over from other donors' samples. The sample was naive CD8+ T cells from PBMCs.

In nucleotides, the CDR3 is TGTGCCAGCTCCTTGAGGGCCGGCACAGATACGCAGTATTTT. Its translation: CASSLRAGTDTQYF. The rearrangement joins TRBV6-5 to TRBJ2-3; possible D gene TRBD2, 5 bases. Germline V gives CDR1 MNHEY, CDR2 SVGAGI. The CDR3 has 14 amino acids. V was shortened by 8 bases and J by 1 base, with 13 bases between the two germline ends.